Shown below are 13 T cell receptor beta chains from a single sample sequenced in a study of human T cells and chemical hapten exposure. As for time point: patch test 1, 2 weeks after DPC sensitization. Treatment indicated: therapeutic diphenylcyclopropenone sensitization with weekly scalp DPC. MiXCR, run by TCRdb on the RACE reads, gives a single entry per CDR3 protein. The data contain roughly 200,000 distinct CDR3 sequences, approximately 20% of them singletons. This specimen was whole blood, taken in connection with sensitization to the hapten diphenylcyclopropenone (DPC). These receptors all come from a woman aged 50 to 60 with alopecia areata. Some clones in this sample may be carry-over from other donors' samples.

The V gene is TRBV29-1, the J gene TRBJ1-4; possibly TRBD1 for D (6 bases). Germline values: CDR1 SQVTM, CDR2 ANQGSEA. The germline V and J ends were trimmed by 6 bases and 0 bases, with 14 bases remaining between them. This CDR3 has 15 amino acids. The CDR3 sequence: CSVTVGHATNEKLFF. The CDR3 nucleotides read TGCAGCGTGACGGTGGGACACGCAACTAATGAAAAACTGTTTTTT. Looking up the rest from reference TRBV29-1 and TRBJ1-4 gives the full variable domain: SAVISQKPSRDICQRGTSLTIQCQVDSQVTMMFWYRQQPGQSLTLIATANQGSEATYESGFVIDKFPISRPNLTFSTLTVSNMSPEDSSIYLCSVTVGHATNEKLFFGSGTQLSVL.

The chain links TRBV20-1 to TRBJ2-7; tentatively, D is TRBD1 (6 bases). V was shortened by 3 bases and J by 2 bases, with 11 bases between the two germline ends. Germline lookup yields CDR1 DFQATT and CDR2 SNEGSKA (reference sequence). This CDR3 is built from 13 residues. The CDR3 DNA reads TGCAGTGCTAGTACAGGGCCACCCTACGAGCAGTACTTC. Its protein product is CSASTGPPYEQYF.

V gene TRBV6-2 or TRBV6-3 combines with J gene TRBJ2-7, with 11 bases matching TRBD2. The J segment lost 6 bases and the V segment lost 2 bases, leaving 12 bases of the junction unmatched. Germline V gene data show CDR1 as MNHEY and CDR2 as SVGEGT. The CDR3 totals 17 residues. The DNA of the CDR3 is TGTGCCAGCAGTTACCTCCCACTAGCGGGAGCTTTGAGCGAGCAGTACTTC. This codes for CASSYLPLAGALSEQYF.

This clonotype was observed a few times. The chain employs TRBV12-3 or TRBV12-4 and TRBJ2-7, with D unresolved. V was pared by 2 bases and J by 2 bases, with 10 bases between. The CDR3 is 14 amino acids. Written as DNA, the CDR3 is TGTGCCAGCAGTTTAACCGGTCCTACCTACGAGCAGTACTTC. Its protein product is CASSLTGPTYEQYF.

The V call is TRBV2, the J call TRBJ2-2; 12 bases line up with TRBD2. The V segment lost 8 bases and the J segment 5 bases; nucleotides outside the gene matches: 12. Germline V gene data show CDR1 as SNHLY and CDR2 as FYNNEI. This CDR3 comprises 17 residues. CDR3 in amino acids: CASLREPGTSGTGELFF. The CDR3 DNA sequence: TGTGCCAGCTTGAGGGAGCCAGGGACTAGCGGGACCGGGGAGCTGTTTTTT.

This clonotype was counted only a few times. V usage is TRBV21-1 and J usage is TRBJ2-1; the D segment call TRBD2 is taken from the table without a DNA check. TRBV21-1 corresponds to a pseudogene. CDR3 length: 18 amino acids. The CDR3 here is CASARRLAEPSSYNEQFF. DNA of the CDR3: TGTGCCAGCGCGAGGAGGCTAGCGGAGCCGAGCTCCTACAATGAGCAGTTCTTC.

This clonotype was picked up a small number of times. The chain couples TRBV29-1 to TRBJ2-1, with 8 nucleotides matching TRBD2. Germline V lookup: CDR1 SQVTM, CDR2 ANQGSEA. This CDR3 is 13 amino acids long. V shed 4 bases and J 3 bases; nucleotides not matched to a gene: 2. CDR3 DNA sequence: TGCAGCGTTGCCCTAGCGGGCTACAATGAGCAGTTCTTC. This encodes CSVALAGYNEQFF.

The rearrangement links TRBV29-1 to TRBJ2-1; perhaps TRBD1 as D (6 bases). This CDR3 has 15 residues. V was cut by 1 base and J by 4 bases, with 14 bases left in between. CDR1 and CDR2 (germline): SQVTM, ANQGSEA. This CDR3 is CSVEGDTERYNEQFF. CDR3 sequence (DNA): TGCAGCGTTGAAGGGGACACCGAAAGATACAATGAGCAGTTCTTC.

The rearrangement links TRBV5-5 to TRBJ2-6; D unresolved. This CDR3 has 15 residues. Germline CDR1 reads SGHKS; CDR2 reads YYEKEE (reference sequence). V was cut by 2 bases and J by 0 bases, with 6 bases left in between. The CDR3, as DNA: TGTGCCAGCAGCTTAACATTCTCTGGGGCCAACGTCCTGACTTTC. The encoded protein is CASSLTFSGANVLTF.

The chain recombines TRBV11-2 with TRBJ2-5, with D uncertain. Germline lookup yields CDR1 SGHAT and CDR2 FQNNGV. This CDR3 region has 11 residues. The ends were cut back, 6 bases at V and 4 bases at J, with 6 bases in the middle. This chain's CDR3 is CASRFRETQYF. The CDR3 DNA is TGTGCCAGCAGGTTCCGAGAGACCCAGTACTTC. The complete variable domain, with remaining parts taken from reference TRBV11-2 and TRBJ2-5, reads EAGVAQSPRYKIIEKRQSVAFWCNPISGHATLYWYQQILGQGPKLLIQFQNNGVVDDSQLPKDRFSAERLKGVDSTLKIQPAKLEDSAVYLCASRFRETQYFGPGTRLLVL.

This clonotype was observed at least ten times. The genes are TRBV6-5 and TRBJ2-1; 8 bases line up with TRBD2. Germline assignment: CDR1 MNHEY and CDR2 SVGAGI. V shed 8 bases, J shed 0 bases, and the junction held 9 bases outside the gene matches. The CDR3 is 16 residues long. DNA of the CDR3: TGTGCCAGCCGAGCGGGCAGCGGGAGCTCCTACAATGAGCAGTTCTTC. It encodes CASRAGSGSSYNEQFF.

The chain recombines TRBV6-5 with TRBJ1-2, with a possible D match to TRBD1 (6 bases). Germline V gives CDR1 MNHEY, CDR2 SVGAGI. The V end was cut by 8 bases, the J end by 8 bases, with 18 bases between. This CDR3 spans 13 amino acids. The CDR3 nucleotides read TGTGCCAGCGGGGGGACTTACAGGGCGGGCTACACCTTC. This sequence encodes CASGGTYRAGYTF.

For the CDR3, the DNA is TGTGCCAGCAGTGAATCGGCGGGAGTAGTGAATGAGCAGTTCTTC. The encoded protein is CASSESAGVVNEQFF. The V and J genes are TRBV25-1 and TRBJ2-1, with 7 bases matching TRBD2. This CDR3 is 15 amino acids long. After removal of 1 base from V and 7 bases from J, the junction contained 7 bases not matched to a gene. Germline V gene data show CDR1 as MGHDK and CDR2 as SYGVNS.